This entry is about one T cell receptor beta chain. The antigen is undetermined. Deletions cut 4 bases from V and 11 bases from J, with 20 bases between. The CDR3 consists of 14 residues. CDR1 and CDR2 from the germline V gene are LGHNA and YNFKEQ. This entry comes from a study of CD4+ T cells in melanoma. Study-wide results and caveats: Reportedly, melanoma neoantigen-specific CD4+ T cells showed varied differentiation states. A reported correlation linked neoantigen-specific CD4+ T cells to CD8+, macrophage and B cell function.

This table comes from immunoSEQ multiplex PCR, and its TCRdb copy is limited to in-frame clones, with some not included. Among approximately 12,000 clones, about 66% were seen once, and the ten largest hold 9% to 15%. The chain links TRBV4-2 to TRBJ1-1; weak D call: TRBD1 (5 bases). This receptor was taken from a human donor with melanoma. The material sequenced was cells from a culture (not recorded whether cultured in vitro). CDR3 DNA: TGTGCCAGCAGCCTCCAGATTGGTGGAGGGGAGGCTTTCTTT. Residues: CASSLQIGGGEAFF.